This T cell receptor beta chain stems from a study of blood T cell repertoires in COVID-19. Overall study context: COVID-19 samples collected from the United States, Italy and Spain covered acute and convalescent phases. PBMCs, B-cell-depleted T cells, or T cells provided the cDNA or gDNA that made up the material.

V gave up 7 bases and J gave up 2 bases; unmatched junction bases: 7. This CDR3 is built from 15 residues. Germline lookup yields CDR1 MDHEN and CDR2 SYDVKM. In the original processing: By means of reference gene primer amplification, nucleated cell counts were estimated. Clones were sequenced by immunoSEQ multiplex PCR, and TCRdb holds only the in-frame ones, with some missing. V and J calls and clone size come straight from that table; D and trimming were deduced from the DNA. Of 100,000 to 130,000 clones in the sample, approximately 89% were seen once. This sequence originates from a middle-aged man with active or convalescent COVID-19. The sequencing sample was made of peripheral blood. The genes are TRBV28 and TRBJ1-2, with TRBD1 identical over 10 bases. The CDR3 coding sequence is TGTGCCAGCACCCTCCTGGACAGGGGGAACTATGGCTACACCTTC. Its translation: CASTLLDRGNYGYTF.